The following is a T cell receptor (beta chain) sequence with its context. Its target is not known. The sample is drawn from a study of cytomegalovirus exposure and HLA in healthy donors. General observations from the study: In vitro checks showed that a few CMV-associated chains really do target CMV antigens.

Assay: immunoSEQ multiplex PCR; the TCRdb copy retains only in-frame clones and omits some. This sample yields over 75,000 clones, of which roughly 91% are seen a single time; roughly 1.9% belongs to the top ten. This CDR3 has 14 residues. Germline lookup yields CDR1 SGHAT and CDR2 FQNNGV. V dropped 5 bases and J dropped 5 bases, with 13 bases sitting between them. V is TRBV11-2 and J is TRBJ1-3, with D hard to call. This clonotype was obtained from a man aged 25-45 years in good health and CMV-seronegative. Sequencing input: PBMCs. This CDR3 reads CASSLQTTRNTIYF. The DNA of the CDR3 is TGTGCCAGCAGCCTACAGACTACGCGAAACACCATATATTTT.